Below are 13 T cell receptor beta chains sequenced from a single sample in a study of T-cell reconstitution after alpha-beta-depleted transplantation in children. It was with unique molecular identifiers that the TCRbeta library was prepared. A single record per CDR3 protein comes from TCRdb applying MiXCR to the PCR reads. The table records about 310,000 distinct CDR3 sequences, over 20% of them present only once. The sample was PBMCs, mostly from graft donor cells, taken 180 days after TCRalphabeta/CD19-depleted stem cell transplant. All receptors come from a male patient under 18 who had a stem cell transplant for acute lymphoblastic leukemia, so the T cells may come from the graft donor.

This clonotype showed up just a few times. The rearrangement joins TRBV11-3 to TRBJ2-5, with D unclear. With 5 bases removed from V and 5 bases from J, the gap between germline ends came to 12 bases. The length of the CDR3 is 13 residues. CDR1 is SGHNT and CDR2 is YENEEA in the germline V gene. The CDR3 region is CASSRTGEETQYF. CDR3 in DNA: TGTGCCAGCAGCAGAACCGGAGAGGAGACCCAGTACTTC.

The chain combines TRBV12-3 or TRBV12-4 with TRBJ2-3, with 16 bases aligning to TRBD2. There are 17 residues in the CDR3. V lost 5 bases, J lost 5 bases, and 7 bases stayed unmatched. CDR3 region: CASSPPGLAGGKDTQYF. CDR3 DNA sequence: TGTGCCAGCAGTCCACCGGGACTAGCGGGAGGGAAAGATACGCAGTATTTT.

The V gene is TRBV5-1, the J gene TRBJ2-1; no firm D call. The ends were cut back, 7 bases at V and 3 bases at J, with 5 bases in the middle. This CDR3 spans 11 amino acids. The V gene's germline CDR1 is SGHRS and CDR2 YFSETQ. For the CDR3, the DNA is TGCGCCAGCGCCCTCTACAATGAGCAGTTCTTC. Residues: CASALYNEQFF.

This clonotype came up a few times. The rearrangement links TRBV29-1 to TRBJ2-7; TRBD2 matches at 10 bases. CDR1 is SQVTM and CDR2 is ANQGSEA in the germline V gene. Germline trimming cut 6 bases from V and 3 bases from J; bases unmatched to any gene: 2. CDR3 length: 12 amino acids. The CDR3 nucleotides are TGCAGCGTGGGACTAGCGAGCTACGAGCAGTACTTC. It encodes CSVGLASYEQYF.

In its sample, this clonotype was seen a few times. V usage is TRBV12-3 or TRBV12-4 and J usage is TRBJ2-1; 7 nucleotides align to TRBD2. The CDR3 consists of 14 residues. V lost 6 bases to trimming and J lost 0 bases; unmatched junction nucleotides: 2. CDR3 nucleotides: TGTGCCAGCAGAGGGACTAACTCCTACAATGAGCAGTTCTTC. This codes for CASRGTNSYNEQFF.

This clonotype was picked up a small number of times. V usage is TRBV6-2 or TRBV6-3 and J usage is TRBJ1-1; weak D call: TRBD1 (6 bases). The CDR3 has 14 residues. The germline V and J ends were trimmed by 6 bases and 6 bases, with 17 bases remaining between them. CDR1 MNHEY and CDR2 SVGEGT come from the germline V gene. The CDR3, as DNA: TGTGCCAGCAGCCGCGACAGGTTTACGGCTGAAGCTTTCTTT. It is translated as CASSRDRFTAEAFF.

V and J are TRBV6-2 or TRBV6-3 and TRBJ2-2, with 8 bases aligning to TRBD1. Per germline, CDR1 MNHEY and CDR2 SVGEGT. CDR3 length: 14 amino acids. J was trimmed by 6 bases and V by 7 bases; bases with no gene match: 7. CDR3 DNA sequence: TGTGCCAGCAACCTGGACAGGGTACCCGGGGAGCTGTTTTTT. Protein product: CASNLDRVPGELFF.

This chain connects TRBV27 to TRBJ2-7, with TRBD1 matching 7 bases. The CDR3 extends over 14 amino acids. The J segment lost 0 bases and the V segment lost 4 bases, leaving 3 bases of the junction unmatched. Looked up from germline, CDR1 is MNHEY and CDR2 is SMNVEV (reference sequence). The CDR3 DNA sequence: TGTGCCAGCAGTTGGACAGGTAACTCCTACGAGCAGTACTTC. As protein: CASSWTGNSYEQYF.

This clonotype was seen a handful of times. The rearrangement uses TRBV7-9 and TRBJ1-1; 10 nucleotides line up with TRBD1. J was trimmed by 5 bases and V by 5 bases; bases with no gene match: 8. Per germline, CDR1 SEHNR and CDR2 FQNEAQ (reference sequence). This CDR3 spans 15 amino acids. The CDR3 is CASSRRQGALTEAFF. CDR3 nucleotide sequence: TGTGCCAGCAGCAGACGACAGGGGGCGCTTACTGAAGCTTTCTTT.

V usage is TRBV7-3 and J usage is TRBJ1-2; perhaps TRBD1 as D (5 bases). Germline assignment: CDR1 SGHTA and CDR2 FQGTGA. This CDR3 contains 16 residues. Deletions cut 6 bases from V and 1 base from J, with 18 bases between. CDR3 protein: CASRSTGTNNNYGYTF. CDR3 DNA: TGTGCCAGCAGATCTACCGGGACGAACAATAACTATGGCTACACCTTC. The full variable domain, completed using reference TRBV7-3 and TRBJ1-2, is GAGVSQTPSNKVTEKGKYVELRCDPISGHTALYWYRQSLGQGPEFLIYFQGTGAADDSGLPNDRFFAVRPEGSVSTLKIQRTERGDSAVYLCASRSTGTNNNYGYTFGSGTRLTVV.

In regard to this clonotype: One end of the junction does not line up with germline, which may come from a read error. The chain uses TRBV11-1 and TRBJ2-4; perhaps TRBD1 as D (5 bases). The CDR3 totals 19 residues. Germline values: CDR1 SGHAT, CDR2 FQDESV (reference sequence). Here the CDR3 reads CVSSLITQRQFLAKNIQYF. CDR3 sequence (DNA): TGTGTCAGCAGCTTAATAACCCAGCGACAGTTTCTAGCCAAAAACATTCAGTACTTC.

The genes are TRBV5-1 and TRBJ2-2, with D tentatively TRBD2 (5 bases). The germline V gene has CDR1 SGHRS and CDR2 YFSETQ. CDR3 length equals 16 residues. V shed 0 bases and J shed 5 bases, with 14 bases lying between them. The CDR3 is CASSLATGIRTGELFF. As DNA, the CDR3 is TGCGCCAGCAGCTTGGCCACGGGGATTCGGACCGGGGAGCTGTTTTTT.

This clonotype was seen a single time. The chain is built from TRBV5-1 and TRBJ1-2, with 10 bases that match TRBD1. The CDR3 extends over 16 amino acids. The germline gives CDR1 SGHRS, CDR2 YFSETQ. J gave up 1 base and V 4 bases, and 7 bases lay outside the gene matches. The DNA of the CDR3 is TGCGCCAGCAGCCGGTGGGGGACAGGGGTTAACTATGGCTACACCTTC. The encoded protein is CASSRWGTGVNYGYTF.